Described below is a single TCR beta chain sequence and its context. The data derive from a study of blood T cell repertoires in COVID-19. Study as a whole: Sources were T cells, B-cell-depleted T cells, or PBMCs; the material itself was cDNA or gDNA.

Germline trimming cut 0 bases from V and 4 bases from J; bases unmatched to any gene: 7. The CDR3 is 16 amino acids. CDR1 and CDR2 (germline): MGHRA, YSYEKL. Original handling: Nucleated cell number was recorded as an estimate derived from reference gene primer amplification. The data were produced by immunoSEQ multiplex PCR, yet TCRdb's version contains in-frame clones alone and is incomplete. The V and J calls and the clone size are those of that table, but D and trimming were determined from the DNA. The sample carries around 250,000 clones, 82% recorded once. The chain uses TRBV4-1 and TRBJ1-2; the match to TRBD1 covers 8 bases. The sequenced sample was peripheral blood. The source is a woman older than 75 with acute or convalescent COVID-19. CDR3 nucleotide sequence: TGCGCCAGCAGCCAAGATGACAGGGGCAAGATCTATGGCTACACCTTC. Protein: CASSQDDRGKIYGYTF.